This T cell receptor beta chain was recovered during a study of cytomegalovirus exposure and HLA in healthy donors. Study outcomes and limitations: A missense variant in DCLRE1C was later tied to TCR beta V- and J-gene trimming. As immune exposure information, only CMV serostatus was available.

Note on this clone: Its antigen is not known.

A multiplex PCR was run with 60 Vbeta primers and 13 Jbeta primers. TCRdb keeps only in-frame clones here, not all; method: immunoSEQ multiplex PCR. The data hold approximately 180,000 clones, with approximately 80% observed a single time. The CDR3 has 17 residues. The germline V and J ends were trimmed by 1 base and 1 base, with 15 bases remaining between them. Germline assignment: CDR1 MGHRA and CDR2 YSYEKL. The specimen sequenced was PBMCs. This sequence joins TRBV4-1 and TRBJ2-3; tentative D call: TRBD2 (5 bases). The receptor was isolated from a woman aged 30 to 39 in good health and CMV-seronegative. The DNA for the CDR3 is TGCGCCAGCAGCCAAGGTCCGTCGGGGTCCGGCACAGATACGCAGTATTTT. The encoded protein is CASSQGPSGSGTDTQYF.